The sample holds a few counts of the clone carrying this TCR beta chain. Antigen: not known. Unique molecular identifiers tagged the TCRbeta library. Each CDR3 protein is one row after TCRdb ran MiXCR on the PCR reads. The profile covers fewer than 700,000 distinct CDR3 sequences, with approximately 22% appearing a single time and 14% taken by the ten largest. The source of the sample is a study of T-cell reconstitution after alpha-beta-depleted transplantation in children. Study-level findings and limits: The high TCRbeta diversity at day 60 in some patients came from surviving recipient T cells and thymic progenitors. It was reported that alpha-beta T cells came from several hundred expanded graft clones (about two months after transplant).

Trimming removed 6 bases at V and 5 bases at J, with 17 bases between. The CDR3 sequence is 14 residues long. The origin of this receptor is a boy younger than two who had a stem cell transplant for acute myeloid leukemia, so the T cells may come from the graft donor. Sequenced here: PBMCs, mostly from graft donor cells, sampled 360 days after TCRalphabeta/CD19-depleted stem cell transplant. The rearrangement links TRBV12-3 or TRBV12-4 to TRBJ2-7; D remains ambiguous. The CDR3 loop reads CASSLTWRGDEQYF. CDR3 DNA sequence: TGTGCCAGCAGCTTAACATGGCGAGGCGACGAGCAGTACTTC.